The 12 T cell receptor beta chains below were found in one sample sequenced in a study of T cells after yellow fever vaccination. TCRdb reprocessed the 5' RACE reads via MiXCR and lists one record per CDR3 protein. This table holds tens of thousands of distinct CDR3 sequences, about 5% found once. The sample consisted of CD8+ T cells sorted from PBMCs, taken 10 days after the yellow fever booster vaccination. The receptor set was obtained from a man younger than 45 who received the YFV17D yellow fever vaccine.

There are many counts of this clonotype. DNA of the CDR3: TGTGCCAGCAGCGTAGGTGGCGGGTACAATGAGCAGTTCTTC. It yields the protein CASSVGGGYNEQFF. This chain joins TRBV9 and TRBJ2-1; TRBD2 is a possible D gene (5 bases). Germline V gene data show CDR1 as SGDLS and CDR2 as YYNGEE. V was clipped by 0 bases and J by 4 bases, with 8 bases between them. This CDR3 is 14 amino acids long.

This clonotype was observed many times. This chain connects TRBV7-6 to TRBJ2-1, with D unresolved. V gave up 5 bases and J gave up 7 bases, with 9 bases separating them. Germline lookup yields CDR1 SGHVS and CDR2 FNYEAQ. The CDR3 consists of 12 residues. The DNA for the CDR3 is TGTGCCAGCAGCCTTGAATTGAATGAGCAGTTCTTC. This sequence encodes CASSLELNEQFF.

This clonotype was seen many times. The chain carries TRBV7-6 and TRBJ2-1; no clear D. Trimming removed 5 bases from V and 6 bases from J, with 17 bases in between. The CDR3 has 15 residues. Germline loops: CDR1 SGHVS, CDR2 FNYEAQ. The CDR3 loop reads CASSLGPSSTNEQFF. For the CDR3, the DNA is TGTGCCAGCAGCCTCGGACCCTCGTCGACCAATGAGCAGTTCTTC.

At least ten counts were recorded for this clonotype. The rearrangement links TRBV6-5 to TRBJ2-3, with 13 positions matching TRBD2. Trimming cost V 6 bases and J 5 bases; bases outside gene matches: 8. The CDR3 contains 16 residues. CDR1 MNHEY and CDR2 SVGAGI come from the germline V gene. As DNA, the CDR3 is TGTGCCAGCAGCATTCCGGGACTAGCGGGGAAAGATACGCAGTATTTT. Translated, it gives CASSIPGLAGKDTQYF.

This clonotype was found many times. This rearrangement joins TRBV16 to TRBJ2-7, with unresolved D. V lost 0 bases and J lost 5, with 8 bases in between. This CDR3 contains 13 residues. Germline loops: CDR1 KGHSY, CDR2 FQNENV. CDR3 amino acids: CASSQSGFNEQYF. In DNA, the CDR3 is TGTGCCAGCAGCCAATCCGGGTTTAACGAGCAGTACTTC. The whole variable domain, remainder taken from reference TRBV16 and TRBJ2-7, is GEEVAQTPKHLVRGEGQKAKLYCAPIKGHSYVFWYQQVLKNEFKFLISFQNENVFDETGMPKERFSAKCLPNSPCSLEIQATKLEDSAVYFCASSQSGFNEQYFGPGTRLTVT.

This clonotype was counted at least ten times. The rearrangement joins TRBV29-1 to TRBJ2-3; D may be TRBD2 (6 bases). Germline V gene lookup returns CDR1 SQVTM and CDR2 ANQGSEA. CDR3 length: 13 residues. DNA of the CDR3: TGCAGTTACTGGGGGGACCCAACAGATACGCAGTATTTT. It encodes CSYWGDPTDTQYF.

This clonotype was seen ten or more times. The chain recombines TRBV5-6 with TRBJ2-7, with D possibly called TRBD1 or TRBD2 (5 bases each). The V and J ends lost 3 bases and 0 bases respectively, with 10 bases between them. Germline lookup yields CDR1 SGHDT and CDR2 YYEEEE. This CDR3 is built from 14 residues. The DNA for the CDR3 is TGTGCCAGCAGCTACGGGACCCCCTCCTACGAGCAGTACTTC. Translation gives CASSYGTPSYEQYF.

This clonotype has a count of ten or more. The chain links TRBV5-1 to TRBJ2-7; 9 bases line up with TRBD2. J gave up 5 bases and V 4 bases, and 7 bases lay outside the gene matches. The CDR3 runs 14 residues. Per germline, CDR1 SGHRS and CDR2 YFSETQ. The CDR3 DNA is TGCGCCAGCAGCCCCTGGCGGGAGGGGAACGAGCAGTACTTC. It is translated as CASSPWREGNEQYF.

This clonotype has a count of ten or more. The V call is TRBV15, the J call TRBJ2-6; 8 nucleotides line up with TRBD1. V lost 5 bases, J lost 3 bases, and 6 bases stayed unmatched. In germline, CDR1 is LNHNV, CDR2 YYDKDF (reference sequence). This CDR3 spans 16 amino acids. CDR3 DNA: TGTGCCACCAGCGGAAAGACAGGGGATGGGGCCAACGTCCTGACTTTC. Its translation is CATSGKTGDGANVLTF.

In its sample, this clonotype was seen many times. This chain links TRBV20-1 with TRBJ2-7; maybe TRBD1 (7 bases). The CDR3 length is 15 residues. CDR1 and CDR2 from the germline V gene are DFQATT and SNEGSKA (reference sequence). Trimming shortened V by 5 bases and J by 5 bases, and 22 bases separated the two germline ends. The CDR3 protein is CSAQKEEEGTDEQYF. For the CDR3, the DNA is TGCAGTGCTCAGAAGGAGGAGGAGGGGACAGACGAGCAGTACTTC.

The CDR3 loop is CASNSGTGHNEQFF. The DNA of the CDR3 is TGTGCCAGCAACTCCGGGACAGGGCACAATGAGCAGTTCTTC. The V and J genes are TRBV9 and TRBJ2-1; 9 nucleotides match TRBD1. V lost 6 bases and J lost 5; bases outside the gene matches: 6. The CDR3 is 14 residues long. Germline V lookup: CDR1 SGDLS, CDR2 YYNGEE. The variable domain in full, completed from reference TRBV9 and TRBJ2-1, reads DSGVTQTPKHLITATGQRVTLRCSPRSGDLSVYWYQQSLDQGLQFLIQYYNGEERAKGNILERFSAQQFPDLHSELNLSSLELGDSALYFCASNSGTGHNEQFFGPGTRLTVL.

Many counts were recorded for this clonotype. This sequence joins TRBV12-3 or TRBV12-4 and TRBJ2-1; D could derive from TRBD1 or TRBD2 (5 bases each). The V gene lost 5 bases and the J gene lost 7 bases, with 15 bases spanning the gap. The CDR3 has 14 amino acids. CDR3 residues: CASSPTGTINEQFF. CDR3 nucleotide sequence: TGTGCCAGCAGTCCGACCGGGACCATAAATGAGCAGTTCTTC.